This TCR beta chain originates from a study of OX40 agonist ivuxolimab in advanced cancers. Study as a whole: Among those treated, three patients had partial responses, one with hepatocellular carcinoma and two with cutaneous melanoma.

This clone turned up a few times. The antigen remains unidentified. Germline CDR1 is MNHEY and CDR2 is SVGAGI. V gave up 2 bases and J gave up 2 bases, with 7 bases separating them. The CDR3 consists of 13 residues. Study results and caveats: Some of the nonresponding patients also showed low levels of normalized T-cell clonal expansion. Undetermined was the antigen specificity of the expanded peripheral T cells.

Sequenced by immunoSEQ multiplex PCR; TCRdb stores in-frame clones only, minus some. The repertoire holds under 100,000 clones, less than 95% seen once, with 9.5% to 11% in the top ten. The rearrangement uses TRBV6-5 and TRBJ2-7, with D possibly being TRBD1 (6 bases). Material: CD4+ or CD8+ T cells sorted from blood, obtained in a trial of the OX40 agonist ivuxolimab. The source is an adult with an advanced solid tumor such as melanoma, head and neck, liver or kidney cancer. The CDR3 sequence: CASSYRDTYEQYF. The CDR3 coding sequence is TGTGCCAGCAGTTACCGGGACACCTACGAGCAGTACTTC.